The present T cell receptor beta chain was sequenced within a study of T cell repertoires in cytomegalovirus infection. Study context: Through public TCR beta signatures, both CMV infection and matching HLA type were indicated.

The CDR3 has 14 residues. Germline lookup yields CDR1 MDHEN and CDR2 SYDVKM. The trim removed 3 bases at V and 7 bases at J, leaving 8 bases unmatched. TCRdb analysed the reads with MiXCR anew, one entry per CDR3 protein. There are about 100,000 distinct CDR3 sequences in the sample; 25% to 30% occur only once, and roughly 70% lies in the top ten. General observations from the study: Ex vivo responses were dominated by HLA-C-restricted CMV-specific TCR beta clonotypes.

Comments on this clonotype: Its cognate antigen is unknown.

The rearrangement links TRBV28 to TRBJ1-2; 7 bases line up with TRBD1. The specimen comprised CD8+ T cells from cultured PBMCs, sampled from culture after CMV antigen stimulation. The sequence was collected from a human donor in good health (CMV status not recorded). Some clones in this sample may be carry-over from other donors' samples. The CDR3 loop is CASSLVQGRGGYTF. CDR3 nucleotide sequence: TGTGCCAGCAGTTTGGTACAGGGGCGAGGTGGCTACACCTTC.